This T cell receptor (beta chain) was sequenced in a study of blood T cell repertoires in COVID-19. Study information: Samples came from the United States, Italy and Spain, spanning acute and convalescent COVID-19. Nucleic acid was either cDNA or gDNA, and it came from T cells, B-cell-depleted T cells, or PBMCs.

The germline V gene has CDR1 SGHNT and CDR2 YYREEE (reference sequence). This CDR3 has 15 residues. J was trimmed by 4 bases and V by 3 bases; bases with no gene match: 5. Sequenced by immunoSEQ multiplex PCR; TCRdb stores in-frame clones only, minus some. The sample has 200,000 to 300,000 clones; about four fifths are singletons. The chain carries TRBV5-4 and TRBJ2-7, with 12 bases identical to TRBD2. What was sequenced was peripheral blood. The clonotype was recovered from a man aged 50 to 59 with acute or convalescent COVID-19. Written as DNA, the CDR3 is TGTGCCAGCAGCTCCACTAGCGGGGGGAGGTACGAGCAGTACTTC. Translating gives CASSSTSGGRYEQYF.